This entry lists 17 T cell receptor beta chains sequenced from one sample in a study of cytomegalovirus exposure and HLA in healthy donors. With 60 Vbeta and 13 Jbeta primers, the PCR was carried out. Profiling relied on immunoSEQ multiplex PCR, and the TCRdb table lists in-frame clones only, not all of them. The sample contains about 31,000 clones, about three fifths of which appear only once. Specimen: PBMCs. These receptors were taken from a man aged 50-60 years in good health and CMV-seropositive.

This clone has just a few counts. The V gene is TRBV29-1, the J gene TRBJ1-5; no clear D gene. V was clipped by 4 bases and J by 6 bases, with 10 bases between them. The length of the CDR3 is 12 residues. Germline loops: CDR1 SQVTM, CDR2 ANQGSEA. CDR3 coding DNA: TGCAGCGTTGGGTTTACCGGTCAGCCCCAGCATTTT. Its translation: CSVGFTGQPQHF.

A remark on this clone: One end of the junction does not line up with germline, which may come from a read error. The chain combines TRBV29-1 with TRBJ2-3, with TRBD1 matching over 12 bases. CDR1 and CDR2 (germline): SQVTM, ANQGSEA. The CDR3 consists of 16 residues. The CDR3 nucleotides are TGCAGCGTTGAAGCCCGGGACAGGGGGCGAAGAGATGCGCAGTATTTT. Translation: CSVEARDRGRRDAQYF.

The genes are TRBV4-1 and TRBJ1-4; D uncertain. Trimming pared 0 bases from V and 8 bases from J, leaving 4 bases between. The CDR3 extends over 12 amino acids. Germline values: CDR1 MGHRA, CDR2 YSYEKL. The CDR3 sequence: CASSQESEKLFF. The CDR3 nucleotides read TGCGCCAGCAGCCAAGAATCGGAAAAACTGTTTTTT.

The J gene is TRBJ2-7, the V gene TRBV7-3, with a possible D match to TRBD1 (6 bases). The CDR3 spans 13 residues. Trimming shortened V by 1 base and J by 5 bases, and 9 bases separated the two germline ends. Germline V CDR1 and CDR2: SGHTA, FQGTGA. In DNA, the CDR3 is TGTGCCAGCAGCTTAAGAGCAGGGGACGAGCAGTACTTC. Translation gives CASSLRAGDEQYF.

The genes are TRBV4-3 and TRBJ2-5, with a possible D match to TRBD2 (5 bases). The CDR3 length is 14 residues. CDR1 LGHNA and CDR2 YSLEER come from the germline V gene. Trimming pared 0 bases from V and 4 bases from J, leaving 9 bases between. The DNA of the CDR3 is TGCGCCAGCAGCCAAGATCCGGGAAGAGAGACCCAGTACTTC. It codes for CASSQDPGRETQYF.

V usage is TRBV6-5 and J usage is TRBJ1-1, with 7 positions matching TRBD1. The CDR3 is 14 residues long. The V gene's germline CDR1 is MNHEY and CDR2 SVGAGI. Trimming cost V 0 bases and J 5 bases; bases outside gene matches: 3. The CDR3 bases are TGTGCCAGCAGTTACTCAGGGGGCCAGACTGAAGCTTTCTTT. Residues: CASSYSGGQTEAFF.

CDR3 region: CATSEGQGQIYGYTF. CDR3 DNA: TGTGCCACCAGCGAGGGACAGGGACAAATCTATGGCTACACCTTC. The chain uses TRBV15 and TRBJ1-2; 9 nucleotides agree with TRBD1. The CDR3 sequence is 15 residues long. CDR1 LNHNV and CDR2 YYDKDF come from the germline V gene (reference sequence). J was trimmed by 4 bases and V by 5 bases; bases with no gene match: 8.

This rearrangement joins TRBV6-5 to TRBJ1-1; TRBD1 aligns across 8 bases. CDR1 MNHEY and CDR2 SVGAGI come from the germline V gene. The CDR3 is 15 amino acids. Trimming took 5 bases from V and 0 from J; bases not matched to a gene: 5. The CDR3 DNA is TGTGCCAGCAGTACCTCAGGGGGCGTGAACACTGAAGCTTTCTTT. This translates into CASSTSGGVNTEAFF.

The chain uses TRBV30 and TRBJ1-1; the D is unclear. This CDR3 contains 14 residues. The V end lost 5 bases, the J end lost 4 bases, and 17 bases lay between the germline ends. Germline V gene data show CDR1 as GTSNPN and CDR2 as SVGIG (reference sequence). The CDR3 DNA reads as TGTGCCTGGTCGAGGGAGGTCGTTGCCACTGAAGCTTTCTTT. This translates into CAWSREVVATEAFF.

The gene calls are TRBV28 and TRBJ1-2; D is possibly TRBD1 (5 bases). The CDR3 covers 13 residues. Germline values: CDR1 MDHEN, CDR2 SYDVKM. The ends were cut back, 10 bases at V and 2 bases at J, with 14 bases in the middle. Here the CDR3 DNA reads TGTGCCACCAATTCAGGGAAAAACTATGGCTACACCTTC. It translates to CATNSGKNYGYTF.

This clone was seen a handful of times. The rearrangement joins TRBV2 to TRBJ2-5; 9 nucleotides agree with TRBD2. Germline-derived CDR1 and CDR2 are SNHLY and FYNNEI. This CDR3 contains 16 residues. With 1 base clipped from V and 4 bases from J, the junction kept 7 bases outside the gene matches. CDR3 loop: CASSEVGSGGAETQYF. The CDR3 bases are TGTGCCAGCAGTGAAGTGGGTAGCGGGGGTGCAGAGACCCAGTACTTC.

This clone was recorded a few times. This chain uses TRBV5-6 with TRBJ1-6; D unclear. The germline V gene encodes CDR1 SGHDT and CDR2 YYEEEE. Trimming cost V 0 bases and J 0 bases, with 7 bases left between them. This CDR3 is 16 amino acids long. CDR3: CASSLGWSSYNSPLHF. The CDR3 coding sequence is TGTGCCAGCAGCTTGGGGTGGAGCTCCTATAATTCACCCCTCCACTTT. Using reference TRBV5-6 and TRBJ1-6 for the parts outside the CDR3, the full variable domain is DAGVTQSPTHLIKTRGQQVTLRCSPKSGHDTVSWYQQALGQGPQFIFQYYEEEERQRGNFPDRFSGHQFPNYSSELNVNALLLGDSALYLCASSLGWSSYNSPLHFGNGTRLTVT.

The J gene is TRBJ1-4, the V gene TRBV7-2; D perhaps matches TRBD1 (6 bases). Between the trimmed V and J ends, which lost 4 bases and 8 bases, there was a span of 11 bases. In germline, CDR1 is SGHTA, CDR2 FQGNSA. The CDR3 runs to 13 residues. The CDR3 sequence is CASSSRGGEKLFF. The DNA for the CDR3 is TGTGCCAGCAGCTCCAGGGGAGGGGAAAAACTGTTTTTT. Full variable domain (outside the CDR3, taken from reference TRBV7-2 and TRBJ1-4): GAGVSQSPSNKVTEKGKDVELRCDPISGHTALYWYRQSLGQGLEFLIYFQGNSAPDKSGLPSDRFSAERTGGSVSTLTIQRTQQEDSAVYLCASSSRGGEKLFFGSGTQLSVL.

This rearrangement joins TRBV10-1 to TRBJ1-5, with D perhaps matching TRBD1 (6 bases). The CDR3 extends over 13 amino acids. V was clipped by 10 bases and J by 6 bases, with 16 bases between them. Germline assignment: CDR1 WNHNN and CDR2 SYGVQD (reference sequence). Here the CDR3 reads CATITGKGQPQHF. The CDR3 DNA reads TGCGCCACCATTACAGGGAAGGGTCAGCCCCAGCATTTT.

V usage is TRBV30 and J usage is TRBJ2-1, with D possibly TRBD2 on 5 matching bases. Germline V gene lookup returns CDR1 GTSNPN and CDR2 SVGIG (reference sequence). The CDR3 has 11 residues. V was trimmed by 0 bases and J by 9 bases, leaving 6 bases between them. The CDR3 DNA sequence: TGTGCCTGGAGTGTACGGGGTGAGCAGTTCTTC. The encoded protein is CAWSVRGEQFF.

The rearrangement joins TRBV6-6 to TRBJ2-7; D uncertain. Trimming took 7 bases from V and 3 from J, leaving 10 bases between them. Per germline, CDR1 MNHNY and CDR2 SVGAGI (reference sequence). The CDR3 is 12 amino acids. CDR3 protein: CASISPYYEQYF. The CDR3 DNA reads TGTGCCAGCATCTCGCCCTACTACGAGCAGTACTTC.

There are a few counts of this clone. The V and J genes are TRBV4-1 and TRBJ2-3; 8 bases map to TRBD1. The junction had 3 bases not matched to a gene; V was cut back by 3 bases and J by 1 base. This CDR3 has 15 residues. The germline V gene has CDR1 MGHRA and CDR2 YSYEKL. DNA of the CDR3: TGCGCCAGCAGCCATTACAGGGGGGGCACAGATACGCAGTATTTT. Its translation: CASSHYRGGTDTQYF.